The 10 T cell receptor beta chains given below trace back to one sample, sequenced in a study of cytomegalovirus exposure and HLA in healthy donors. The PCR was carried out with 60 Vbeta primers and 13 Jbeta primers. Assay: immunoSEQ multiplex PCR; the TCRdb copy retains only in-frame clones and omits some. The sample lists roughly 180,000 clones; about 77% were seen once. Sequenced sample: PBMCs. The receptors were sampled from a young man in good health and CMV-seronegative.

V usage is TRBV19 and J usage is TRBJ1-2, with 8 positions matching TRBD1. Germline trimming cut 1 base from V and 8 bases from J; bases unmatched to any gene: 3. The CDR3 consists of 13 residues. Per germline, CDR1 LNHDA and CDR2 SQIVND (reference sequence). The CDR3: CASSIGTGTGYTF. The CDR3 DNA reads as TGTGCCAGTAGTATAGGGACAGGGACCGGCTACACCTTC.

The chain is built from TRBV5-1 and TRBJ2-3; 11 positions match TRBD1. Trimming removed 2 bases from V and 8 bases from J; junction bases left unmatched: 4. The germline V gene has CDR1 SGHRS and CDR2 YFSETQ. This CDR3 is built from 14 residues. The CDR3 coding sequence is TGCGCCAGCAGCTTTGGACAGGGGGCGGGTACGCAGTATTTT. Translated: CASSFGQGAGTQYF.

The chain links TRBV4-2 to TRBJ2-7; D unresolved. Germline V CDR1 and CDR2: LGHNA, YNFKEQ. The CDR3 is 13 residues long. Trimming shortened V by 0 bases and J by 9 bases, and 12 bases separated the two germline ends. This CDR3 reads CASSQDPQVPQYF. The CDR3 coding sequence is TGTGCCAGCAGCCAAGATCCTCAGGTACCGCAGTACTTC.

This chain joins TRBV5-8 and TRBJ2-3, with TRBD1 matching 7 bases. The CDR3 consists of 16 residues. CDR1 is SGHTS, CDR2 YDEGEE, per germline. With 2 bases clipped from V and 1 base from J, the junction kept 7 bases outside the gene matches. CDR3 sequence (DNA): TGTGCCAGCAGCTTTCATACAGGGGTAGGCACAGATACGCAGTATTTT. Protein: CASSFHTGVGTDTQYF.

The V and J genes are TRBV2 and TRBJ2-2; D may be TRBD1 (6 bases). V lost 8 bases and J 7 bases, leaving 17 bases between the germline ends. Germline values: CDR1 SNHLY, CDR2 FYNNEI. The CDR3 totals 14 residues. The CDR3 sequence: CASGQDRQHGELFF. CDR3 bases: TGTGCCAGCGGACAAGACAGGCAGCACGGGGAGCTGTTTTTT.

The chain has TRBV5-1 and TRBJ2-5; 7 positions match TRBD2. CDR1 and CDR2 (germline): SGHRS, YFSETQ. The CDR3 length is 14 residues. V lost 2 bases, J lost 5 bases, and 6 bases stayed unmatched. The chain's CDR3 is CASSFQRGAETQYF. The DNA for the CDR3 is TGCGCCAGCAGCTTCCAGCGGGGAGCTGAGACCCAGTACTTC.

V gene TRBV29-1 combines with J gene TRBJ2-7; 7 bases match TRBD1. CDR1 is SQVTM and CDR2 is ANQGSEA in the germline V gene. This CDR3 region has 16 residues. Trimming at V came to 0 bases and at J to 5 bases, leaving 13 bases not matched to a gene. The CDR3 DNA reads as TGCAGCGTTGAAGACAATCTCGGACAGGTTGGTAACGAGCAGTACTTC. Translating gives CSVEDNLGQVGNEQYF.

The genes are TRBV30 and TRBJ2-4, with 7 bases that match TRBD2. CDR3 length equals 18 residues. Per the germline V gene, CDR1 is GTSNPN and CDR2 is SVGIG (reference sequence). The V gene end was trimmed by 2 bases and the J gene end by 0 bases; junction bases not matched to a gene: 13. CDR3 DNA sequence: TGTGCCTGGAGTAGGGGAGGGGACGCTCAACTAGCCAAAAACATTCAGTACTTC. This translates into CAWSRGGDAQLAKNIQYF.

This clone turned up a few times. Germline and junction disagree at one end, which may indicate a read error. The chain links TRBV19 to TRBJ2-3, with a weak D call TRBD1 (6 bases). Germline V gene data show CDR1 as LNHDA and CDR2 as SQIVND (reference sequence). This CDR3 has 14 amino acids. DNA of the CDR3: TGTGCCAGTAGTATGAGGGACACCACATATACGCAGTATTTT. It yields the protein CASSMRDTTYTQYF.

The chain couples TRBV19 to TRBJ2-7; possibly TRBD1 for D (5 bases). V was pared by 1 base and J by 5 bases, with 12 bases between. The CDR3 is 14 residues long. From germline, CDR1 is LNHDA and CDR2 SQIVND (reference sequence). The CDR3 here is CASSIGQGVNEQYF. CDR3 in DNA: TGTGCCAGTAGTATAGGGCAGGGCGTCAACGAGCAGTACTTC.